These T cell receptor beta chains were read from a single sample in a study of blood T cell repertoires in COVID-19. Clones were sequenced by immunoSEQ multiplex PCR, and TCRdb holds only the in-frame ones, with some missing. Of about 350,000 clones listed, 75% to 90% are singletons. Sequencing was done on a sample of peripheral blood. The receptors stem from a woman between 50 and 59 years old with COVID-19, enrolled during active disease. Each CDR3 is given with its conserved first and last residue.

j_call v_call cdr3_aa
TRBJ2-7 TRBV5-6 CASSWKTGSYEQYF
TRBJ1-2 TRBV5-8 CASSLTARENYGYTF
TRBJ2-1 TRBV3-1/TRBV3-2 CASSLVQNEQFF
TRBJ2-4 TRBV27 CASSIKTGLLTKNIQYF
TRBJ2-1 TRBV4-1 CASSQDPPLTSGRGAYNEQFF
TRBJ2-1 TRBV14 CASSDPTGAYNEQFF
TRBJ1-1 TRBV7-9 CASSFRENTEAFF
TRBJ1-5 TRBV21-1 CASSKRDQPQHF
TRBJ1-1 TRBV9 CASSVRDTEAFF
TRBJ2-3 TRBV9 CASSPSGSRYTDTQYF
TRBJ1-2 TRBV3-1/TRBV3-2 CASSPYRQGLYGYTF
TRBJ1-2 TRBV5-1 CASSLSVSIAGYGYTF
TRBJ2-1 TRBV6-5 CASRPGQLEQFF
TRBJ2-4 TRBV29-1 CSVEVGTGKNIQYF
TRBJ1-1 TRBV11-2 CASSWREWGTEAFF
TRBJ2-5 TRBV9 CASGERITQETQYF
TRBJ2-5 TRBV7-9 CASSFWREGPVETQYF
TRBJ2-7 TRBV5-1 CASSWVAGGRDEQYF
TRBJ2-3 TRBV7-9 CASSLGSRSTDTQYF
TRBJ1-1 TRBV19 CATSRDGRGGSNTEAFF
TRBJ2-5 TRBV6-5 CASSYAASGLGTQYF
TRBJ1-2 TRBV2 CASSSTGLGYTF
TRBJ2-7 TRBV4-3 CASSLGDEQYF
TRBJ2-3 TRBV13 CASSPFLFGPSTDTQYF
TRBJ1-2 TRBV5-1 CASSSSAGIRGYTF
TRBJ2-1 TRBV19 CASSNSGQQEQFF
TRBJ1-5 TRBV7-2 CASSFDRYQPQHF
TRBJ2-7 TRBV19 CASSISAAGGVPLGEQYF
TRBJ2-2 TRBV18 CASSPAGRINTGELFF
TRBJ1-3 TRBV5-1 CASSLEGGNGNTIYF
TRBJ1-6 TRBV4-3 CASSQVKGAGTGVNSPLHF
TRBJ2-3 TRBV19 CASRRAGASTDTQYF
TRBJ2-1 TRBV19 CASSINRGGGHEQFF
TRBJ2-3 TRBV4-3 CASSQETSGSTDTQYF
TRBJ2-7 TRBV6-1 CASSERWGRQYF
TRBJ1-2 TRBV13 CASSHRGGQGDYGYTF
TRBJ1-2 TRBV4-2 CASSQDAETYGYTF
TRBJ2-7 TRBV15 CATSQRLAGTYEQYF
TRBJ2-7 TRBV9 CASSVASGSHRAYEQYF
TRBJ2-7 TRBV30 CAWRVGQSQGDEQYF
TRBJ2-2 TRBV5-1 CASSFQQGTTGELFF
TRBJ2-7 TRBV5-1 CASSPGREALQQYF
TRBJ1-1 TRBV11-3 CASKSTGVTEAFF
TRBJ2-7 TRBV12-5 CASAAQESSYEQYF
TRBJ1-6 TRBV18 CASSPTGVGYNSPLHF
TRBJ1-2 TRBV11-3 CASSLELPMGPLYNYGYTF
TRBJ1-2 TRBV10-3 CAIREQGSNYGYTF
TRBJ2-7 TRBV5-4 CASSSRTSSFYEQYF
TRBJ1-5 TRBV30 CAWSAPIPGAGKPQHF
TRBJ2-5 TRBV3-1/TRBV3-2 CASKSTRTVGLTQYF
TRBJ2-3 TRBV24-1 CATSRPGADTQYF
TRBJ2-2 TRBV6-5 CASGSGFNTGELFF
TRBJ1-5 TRBV15 CATSRVRSSNQPQHF
TRBJ2-3 TRBV27 CASSSPSWDTQYF